This T cell receptor (beta chain) was found in a study of blood T cell repertoires in COVID-19. CDR1 is MNHEY and CDR2 is SVGAGI in the germline V gene. V gave up 6 bases and J gave up 5 bases; unmatched junction bases: 7. The length of the CDR3 is 15 residues. The repertoire was sequenced with immunoSEQ multiplex PCR; TCRdb's copy has only in-frame clones and lacks some. In the table there are about 220,000 clones, 65% to 85% of which are singletons. This TCR was sampled from a woman aged 25 to 39 who had recovered from COVID-19. The sample consisted of peripheral blood. The gene calls are TRBV6-5 and TRBJ2-5; 12 bases are a match to TRBD2. CDR3 sequence: CASSSRLAGVETQYF. DNA of the CDR3: TGTGCCAGCAGCTCGCGACTAGCGGGAGTTGAGACCCAGTACTTC.